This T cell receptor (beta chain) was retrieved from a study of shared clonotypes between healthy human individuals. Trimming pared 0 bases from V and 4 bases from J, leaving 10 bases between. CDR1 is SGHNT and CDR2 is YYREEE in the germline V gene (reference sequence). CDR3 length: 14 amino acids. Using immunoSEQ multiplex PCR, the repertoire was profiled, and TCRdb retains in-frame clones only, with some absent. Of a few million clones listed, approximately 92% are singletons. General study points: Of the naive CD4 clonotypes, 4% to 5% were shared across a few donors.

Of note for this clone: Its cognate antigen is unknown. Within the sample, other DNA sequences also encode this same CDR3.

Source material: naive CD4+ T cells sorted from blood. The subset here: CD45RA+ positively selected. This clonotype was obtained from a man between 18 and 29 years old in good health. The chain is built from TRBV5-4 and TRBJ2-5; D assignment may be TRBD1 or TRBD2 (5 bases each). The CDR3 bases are TGTGCCAGCAGCTTGGGAGGGGTTAGAGAGACCCAGTACTTC. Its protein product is CASSLGGVRETQYF.